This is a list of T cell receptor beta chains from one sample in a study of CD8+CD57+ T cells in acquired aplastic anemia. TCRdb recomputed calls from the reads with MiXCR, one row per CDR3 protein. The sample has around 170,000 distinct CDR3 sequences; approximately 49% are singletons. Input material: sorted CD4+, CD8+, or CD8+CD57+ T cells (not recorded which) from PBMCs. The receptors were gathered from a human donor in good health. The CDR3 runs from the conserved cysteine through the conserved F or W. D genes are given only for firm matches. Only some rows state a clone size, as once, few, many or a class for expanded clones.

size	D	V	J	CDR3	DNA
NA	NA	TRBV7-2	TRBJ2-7	CASQGGQASYEQYF	TGTGCCAGCCAGGGCGGCCAGGCTTCCTACGAGCAGTACTTC
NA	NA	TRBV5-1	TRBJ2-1	CASGGSYNEQFF	TGCGCCAGCGGGGGGTCCTACAATGAGCAGTTCTTC
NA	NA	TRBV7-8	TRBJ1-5	CASSLAPAGLSNQPQHF	TGTGCCAGCAGCTTAGCGCCGGCCGGTCTGAGCAATCAGCCCCAGCATTTT
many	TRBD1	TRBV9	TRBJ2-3	CASSSTTGSDTQYF	TGTGCCAGCAGCTCAACGACAGGGTCAGATACGCAGTATTTT
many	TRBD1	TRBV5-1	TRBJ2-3	CASSVVPTGGEDTQYF	TGCGCCAGCAGCGTAGTACCGACAGGGGGCGAAGATACGCAGTATTTT
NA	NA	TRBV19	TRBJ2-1	CASTPLMTVNNEQFF	TGTGCCAGTACCCCGCTGATGACAGTAAACAATGAGCAGTTCTTC
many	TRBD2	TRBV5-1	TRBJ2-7	CASSSGLGYEQYF	TGCGCCAGCAGCTCTGGACTAGGCTACGAGCAGTACTTC
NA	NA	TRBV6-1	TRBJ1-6	CASSVASGNSPLHF	TGCGCCAGCAGTGTCGCCTCTGGTAATTCACCCCTCCACTTT
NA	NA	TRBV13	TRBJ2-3	CASSLGRLRDTQYF	TGTGCCAGCAGCTTAGGCAGGTTGAGGGATACGCAGTATTTT
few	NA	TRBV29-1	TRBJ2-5	CSVDGAWGETQYF	TGCAGCGTTGACGGGGCGTGGGGTGAGACCCAGTACTTC
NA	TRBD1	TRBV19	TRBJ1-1	CASSYTDRGRTEAFF	TGTGCCAGCAGTTACACCGACAGGGGGCGGACTGAAGCTTTCTTT
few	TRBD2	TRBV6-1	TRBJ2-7	CASSTPGLPAYEQYF	TGTGCCAGCAGTACTCCGGGACTACCTGCCTACGAGCAGTACTTC
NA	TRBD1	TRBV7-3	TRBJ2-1	CASSQGDEQFF	TGTGCCAGCAGCCAGGGGGACGAGCAGTTCTTC
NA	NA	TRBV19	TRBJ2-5	CASSSPLGQETQYF	TGTGCCAGCAGCTCGCCACTAGGCCAAGAGACCCAGTACTTC
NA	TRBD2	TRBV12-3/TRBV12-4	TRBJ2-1	CASSWTSGRASNEQFF	TGTGCCAGCAGCTGGACTAGCGGGAGGGCCTCGAATGAGCAGTTCTTC
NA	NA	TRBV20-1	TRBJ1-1	CSARDKMNTEAFF	TGCAGTGCTAGGGACAAAATGAACACTGAAGCTTTCTTT
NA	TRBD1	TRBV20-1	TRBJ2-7	CSAGTGHSYEQYF	TGCAGTGCCGGGACAGGCCACTCCTACGAGCAGTACTTC
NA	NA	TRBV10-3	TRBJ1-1	CAISVDSLNTEAFF	TGTGCCATCAGTGTTGACAGTTTGAACACTGAAGCTTTCTTT
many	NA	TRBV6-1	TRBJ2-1	CASRLIDRPNEQFF	TGTGCCAGCAGATTGATTGACAGACCCAATGAGCAGTTCTTC
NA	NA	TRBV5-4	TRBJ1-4	CASSLAGGGNEKLFF	TGTGCCAGCAGCTTGGCCGGGGGGGGTAATGAAAAACTGTTTTTT
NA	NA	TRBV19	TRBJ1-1	CASKVGQTNTEAFF	TGTGCCAGTAAAGTGGGACAAACGAACACTGAAGCTTTCTTT
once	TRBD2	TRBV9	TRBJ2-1	CASSEGAGTSNEQFF	TGTGCCAGCAGCGAAGGGGCCGGGACTAGCAATGAGCAGTTCTTC
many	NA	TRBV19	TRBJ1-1	CASSIQRWGEAFF	TGTGCCAGTAGTATCCAGAGGTGGGGGGAAGCTTTCTTT
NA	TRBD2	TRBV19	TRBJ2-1	CASRIGLAGDNEQFF	TGTGCCAGCAGGATCGGACTAGCGGGGGACAATGAGCAGTTCTTC
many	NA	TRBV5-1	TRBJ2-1	CASSLGSKYNEQFF	TGCGCCAGCAGCTTGGGAAGTAAATACAATGAGCAGTTCTTC
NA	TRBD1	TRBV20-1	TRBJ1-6	CSARPGQGEYSPLHF	TGCAGTGCTAGACCGGGACAGGGCGAATATTCACCCCTCCACTTT
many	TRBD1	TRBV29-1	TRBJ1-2	CSHANRGTSSYTF	TGCAGTCATGCTAACAGGGGCACTAGTAGCTACACCTTC